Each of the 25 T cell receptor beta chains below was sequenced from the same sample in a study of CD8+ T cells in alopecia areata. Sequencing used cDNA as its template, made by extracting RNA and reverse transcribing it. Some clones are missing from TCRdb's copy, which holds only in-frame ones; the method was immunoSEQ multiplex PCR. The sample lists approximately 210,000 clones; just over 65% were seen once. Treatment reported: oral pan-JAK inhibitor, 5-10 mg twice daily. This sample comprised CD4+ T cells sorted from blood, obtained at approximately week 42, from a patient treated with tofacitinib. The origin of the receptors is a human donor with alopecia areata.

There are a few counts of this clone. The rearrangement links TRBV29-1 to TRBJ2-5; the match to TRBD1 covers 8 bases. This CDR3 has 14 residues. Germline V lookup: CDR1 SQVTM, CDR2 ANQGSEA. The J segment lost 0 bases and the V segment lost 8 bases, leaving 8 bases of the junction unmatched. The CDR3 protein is CSTRQGLHQETQYF. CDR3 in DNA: TGCAGCACCCGACAGGGGTTACACCAAGAGACCCAGTACTTC.

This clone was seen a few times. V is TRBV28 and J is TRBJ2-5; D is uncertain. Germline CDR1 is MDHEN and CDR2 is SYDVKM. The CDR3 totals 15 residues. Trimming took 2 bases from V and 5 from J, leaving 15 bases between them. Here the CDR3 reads CASSLGSLGMETQYF. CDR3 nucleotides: TGTGCCAGCAGTTTAGGTAGCTTAGGGATGGAGACCCAGTACTTC.

This chain's CDR3 is CATSRGGNYDEQFF. The CDR3 DNA reads as TGTGCCACCAGCAGAGGAGGAAATTACGATGAGCAGTTCTTC. The gene calls are TRBV15 and TRBJ2-1; D gene unclear. The CDR3 covers 14 residues. V lost 1 base to trimming and J lost 8 bases, with 12 bases between them. Germline lookup yields CDR1 LNHNV and CDR2 YYDKDF (reference sequence). Full variable domain (missing parts from reference TRBV15 and TRBJ2-1): DAMVIQNPRYQVTQFGKPVTLSCSQTLNHNVMYWYQQKSSQAPKLLFHYYDKDFNNEADTPDNFQSRRPNTSFCFLDIRSPGLGDTAMYLCATSRGGNYDEQFFGPGTRLTVL.

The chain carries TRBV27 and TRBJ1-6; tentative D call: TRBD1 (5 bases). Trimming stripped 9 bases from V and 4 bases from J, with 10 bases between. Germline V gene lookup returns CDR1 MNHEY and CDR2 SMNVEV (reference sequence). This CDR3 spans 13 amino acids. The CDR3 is CASSTVYNSPLHF. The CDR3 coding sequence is TGTGCCAGTTCGACAGTATATAATTCACCCCTCCACTTT.

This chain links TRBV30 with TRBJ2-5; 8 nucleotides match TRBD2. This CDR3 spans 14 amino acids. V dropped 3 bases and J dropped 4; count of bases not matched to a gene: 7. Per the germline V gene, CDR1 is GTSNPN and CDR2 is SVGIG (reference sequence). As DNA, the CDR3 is TGTGCCTGGAGAGGAGGGACTAGAGGAGAGACCCAGTACTTC. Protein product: CAWRGGTRGETQYF.

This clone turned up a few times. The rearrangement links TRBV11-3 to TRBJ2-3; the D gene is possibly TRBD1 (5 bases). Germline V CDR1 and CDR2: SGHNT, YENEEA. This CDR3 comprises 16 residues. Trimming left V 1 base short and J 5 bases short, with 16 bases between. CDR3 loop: CASSLVGLRGVDTQYF. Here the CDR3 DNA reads TGTGCCAGCAGCTTAGTGGGGCTACGTGGGGTAGATACGCAGTATTTT.

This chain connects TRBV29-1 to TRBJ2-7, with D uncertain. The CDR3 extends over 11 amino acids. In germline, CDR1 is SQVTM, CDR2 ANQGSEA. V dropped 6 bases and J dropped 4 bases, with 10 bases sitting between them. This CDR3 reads CSVPGEYEQYF. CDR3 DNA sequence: TGCAGCGTCCCCGGTGAGTACGAGCAGTACTTC.

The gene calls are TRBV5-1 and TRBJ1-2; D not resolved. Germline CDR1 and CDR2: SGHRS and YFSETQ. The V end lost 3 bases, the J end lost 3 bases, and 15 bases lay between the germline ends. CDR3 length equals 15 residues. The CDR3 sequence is CASSSTGKDYYGYTF. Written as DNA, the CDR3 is TGCGCCAGCAGCTCAACCGGGAAGGACTACTATGGCTACACCTTC.

The CDR3 loop is CSVEGLAEETQYF. The CDR3 DNA reads as TGCAGCGTTGAGGGACTAGCAGAAGAGACCCAGTACTTC. The chain recombines TRBV29-1 with TRBJ2-5, with 9 bases fitting TRBD2. V shed 3 bases and J 3 bases; nucleotides not matched to a gene: 2. Germline CDR1 reads SQVTM; CDR2 reads ANQGSEA. The CDR3 contains 13 residues.

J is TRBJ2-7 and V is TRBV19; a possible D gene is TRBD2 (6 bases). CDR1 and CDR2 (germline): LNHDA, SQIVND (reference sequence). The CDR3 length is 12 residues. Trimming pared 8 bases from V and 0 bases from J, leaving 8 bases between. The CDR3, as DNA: TGTGCCAGTGCGGGACCCTCCTACGAGCAGTACTTC. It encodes CASAGPSYEQYF.

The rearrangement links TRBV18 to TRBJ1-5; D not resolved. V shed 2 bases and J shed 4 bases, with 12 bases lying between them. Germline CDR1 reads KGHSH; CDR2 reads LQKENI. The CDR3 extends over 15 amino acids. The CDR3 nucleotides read TGTGCCAGCTCACCAGCCGGGTCCCCAAATCAGCCCCAGCATTTT. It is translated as CASSPAGSPNQPQHF.

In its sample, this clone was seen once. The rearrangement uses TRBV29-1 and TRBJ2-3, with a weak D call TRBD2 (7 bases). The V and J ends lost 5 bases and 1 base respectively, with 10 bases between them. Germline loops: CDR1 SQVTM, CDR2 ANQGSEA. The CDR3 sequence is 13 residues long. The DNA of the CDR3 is TGCAGCGTTCAGGGGAGGGGCACAGATACGCAGTATTTT. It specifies CSVQGRGTDTQYF.

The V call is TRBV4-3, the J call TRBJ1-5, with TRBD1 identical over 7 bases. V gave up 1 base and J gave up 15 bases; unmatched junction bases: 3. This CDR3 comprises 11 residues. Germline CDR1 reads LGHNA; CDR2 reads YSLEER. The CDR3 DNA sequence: TGCGCCAGCAGCCAAGGTCAGGGGGGGCATTTT. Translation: CASSQGQGGHF.

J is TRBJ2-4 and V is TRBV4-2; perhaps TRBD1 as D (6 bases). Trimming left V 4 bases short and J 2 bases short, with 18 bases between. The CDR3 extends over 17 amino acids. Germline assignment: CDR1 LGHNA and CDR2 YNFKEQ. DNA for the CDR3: TGTGCCAGCAGCCCACAAGCGCGACAGGACACCAAAAACATTCAGTACTTC. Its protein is CASSPQARQDTKNIQYF.

The DNA of the CDR3 is TGCGCCAGCAGCCCCCGGACTAGCGGGGGGTCCTACGAGCAGTACTTC. Residues: CASSPRTSGGSYEQYF. The J gene is TRBJ2-7, the V gene TRBV5-1; 14 bases are a match to TRBD2. The germline CDR1 and CDR2 sequences are SGHRS and YFSETQ. This CDR3 spans 16 amino acids. The J segment lost 1 base and the V segment lost 4 bases, leaving 4 bases of the junction unmatched.

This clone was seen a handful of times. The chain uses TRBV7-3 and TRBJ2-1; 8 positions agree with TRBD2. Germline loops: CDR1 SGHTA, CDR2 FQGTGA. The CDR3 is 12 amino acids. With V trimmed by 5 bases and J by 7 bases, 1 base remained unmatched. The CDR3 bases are TGTGCCAGCAGCGGGACTAGTAATGAGCAGTTCTTC. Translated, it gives CASSGTSNEQFF.

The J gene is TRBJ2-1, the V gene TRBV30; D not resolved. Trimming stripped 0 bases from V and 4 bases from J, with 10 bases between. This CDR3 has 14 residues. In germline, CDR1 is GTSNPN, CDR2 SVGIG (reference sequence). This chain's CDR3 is CAWSVLYEYNEQFF. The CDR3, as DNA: TGTGCCTGGAGTGTATTGTACGAATACAATGAGCAGTTCTTC.

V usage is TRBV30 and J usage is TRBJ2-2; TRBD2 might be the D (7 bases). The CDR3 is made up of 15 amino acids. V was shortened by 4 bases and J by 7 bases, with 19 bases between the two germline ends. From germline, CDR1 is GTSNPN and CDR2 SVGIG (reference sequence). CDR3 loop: CAWIGGQIHRGELFF. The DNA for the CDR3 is TGTGCCTGGATCGGGGGGCAGATCCACCGCGGGGAGCTGTTTTTT.

As DNA, the CDR3 is TGCAGCGTTGTGGAACAGGGTGAAAAACTGTTTTTT. It encodes CSVVEQGEKLFF. This chain uses TRBV29-1 with TRBJ1-4; weak D call: TRBD1 (6 bases). The V end lost 4 bases, the J end lost 7 bases, and 10 bases lay between the germline ends. CDR1 SQVTM and CDR2 ANQGSEA come from the germline V gene. This CDR3 comprises 12 residues.

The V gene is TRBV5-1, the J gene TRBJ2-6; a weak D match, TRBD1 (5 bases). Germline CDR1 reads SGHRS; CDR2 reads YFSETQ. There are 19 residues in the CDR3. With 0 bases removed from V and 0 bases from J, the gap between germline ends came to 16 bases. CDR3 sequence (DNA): TGCGCCAGCAGCTTGGGACAGCCTTCGCTATCCTCTGGGGCCAACGTCCTGACTTTC. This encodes CASSLGQPSLSSGANVLTF.

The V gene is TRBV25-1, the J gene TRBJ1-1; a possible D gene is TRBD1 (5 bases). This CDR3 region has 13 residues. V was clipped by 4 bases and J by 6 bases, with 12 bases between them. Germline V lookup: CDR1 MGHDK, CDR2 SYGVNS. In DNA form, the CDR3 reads TGTGCCAGCAGTGGGGTGGGGCGCGCTGAAGCTTTCTTT. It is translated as CASSGVGRAEAFF.

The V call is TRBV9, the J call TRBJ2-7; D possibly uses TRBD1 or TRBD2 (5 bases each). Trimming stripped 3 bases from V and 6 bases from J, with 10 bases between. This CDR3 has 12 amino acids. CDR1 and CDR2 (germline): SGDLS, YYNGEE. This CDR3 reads CASSGDVGEQYF. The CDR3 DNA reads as TGTGCCAGCAGCGGGGACGTCGGCGAGCAGTACTTC.

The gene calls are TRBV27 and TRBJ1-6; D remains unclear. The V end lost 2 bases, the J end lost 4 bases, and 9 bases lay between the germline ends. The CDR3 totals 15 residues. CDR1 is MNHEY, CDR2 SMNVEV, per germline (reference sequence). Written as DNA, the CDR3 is TGTGCCAGCAGTTTAAAGACCGATTATAATTCACCCCTCCACTTT. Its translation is CASSLKTDYNSPLHF.

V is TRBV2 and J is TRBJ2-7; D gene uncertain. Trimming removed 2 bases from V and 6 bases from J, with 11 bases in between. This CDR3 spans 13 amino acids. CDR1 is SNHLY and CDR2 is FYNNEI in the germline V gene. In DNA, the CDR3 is TGTGCCAGCAGTGAATCGGGTAGGGCCGAGCAGTACTTC. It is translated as CASSESGRAEQYF.

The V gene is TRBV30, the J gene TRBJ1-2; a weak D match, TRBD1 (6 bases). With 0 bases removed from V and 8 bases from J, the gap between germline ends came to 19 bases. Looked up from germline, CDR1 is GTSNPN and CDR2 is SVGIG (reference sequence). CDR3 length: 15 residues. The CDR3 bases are TGTGCCTGGAGTGTACCCCTCTTTGCGACAGGAGGCTACACCTTC. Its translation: CAWSVPLFATGGYTF.